This passage covers 22 T cell receptor beta chains from one sample sequenced in a study of response to subunit inactivated influenza vaccine. TCRdb passed the RT-PCR reads through MiXCR, listing each CDR3 protein once. The table has hundreds of thousands of distinct CDR3 sequences, 7.6% seen once; the top ten hold approximately 13%. The input for sequencing was PBMCs from blood, taken approximately 25 months after vaccination. Source of these receptors: a man aged 50 to 69 who received an inactivated influenza vaccine.

In this sample, this clonotype turned up a few times. V usage is TRBV5-1 and J usage is TRBJ2-5; 9 bases align to TRBD1. J gave up 8 bases and V 0 bases, and 5 bases lay outside the gene matches. This CDR3 has 14 amino acids. The germline gives CDR1 SGHRS, CDR2 YFSETQ. The DNA for the CDR3 is TGCGCCAGCAGCTTGGAGGGGACAGGGTATACCCAGTACTTC. Protein product: CASSLEGTGYTQYF.

As to this clonotype: Possible read error: a much larger clone is one base away. The V gene is TRBV5-6, the J gene TRBJ2-7; a possible D gene is TRBD2 (5 bases). CDR3 length equals 14 residues. CDR1 and CDR2 from the germline V gene are SGHDT and YYEEEE. The germline V and J ends were trimmed by 2 bases and 2 bases, with 11 bases remaining between them. CDR3 sequence reads: CASSLGLRAYEQYF. CDR3 DNA sequence: TGTGCCAGCAGCTTAGGACTCAGAGCCTACGAGCAGTACTTC.

Only a few counts were recorded for this clonotype. The chain has TRBV6-5 and TRBJ2-7; TRBD1 aligns across 7 bases. The germline CDR1 and CDR2 sequences are MNHEY and SVGAGI. The CDR3 has 16 residues. The V and J ends lost 1 base and 0 bases, in that order; junction bases with no gene match: 6. The CDR3 sequence is CASSYFRDRSSYEQYF. The DNA for the CDR3 is TGTGCCAGCAGTTACTTTCGGGACAGAAGCTCCTACGAGCAGTACTTC.

The V gene is TRBV29-1, the J gene TRBJ2-3, with D possibly being TRBD2 (5 bases). The germline gives CDR1 SQVTM, CDR2 ANQGSEA. Trimming left V 3 bases short and J 0 bases short, with 13 bases between. The length of the CDR3 is 15 residues. The CDR3 DNA reads as TGCAGCGTTGACGAAACGACGGGGAGCACAGATACGCAGTATTTT. Protein sequence: CSVDETTGSTDTQYF.

There are a few counts of this clonotype. V is TRBV15 and J is TRBJ2-1; D is uncertain. The V gene's germline CDR1 is LNHNV and CDR2 YYDKDF (reference sequence). Trimming left V 3 bases short and J 1 base short, with 13 bases between. The CDR3 loop spans 16 amino acids. CDR3 DNA sequence: TGTGCCACCAGCAGTCGGTGGCATTTGTCCTACAATGAGCAGTTCTTC. Translated, it gives CATSSRWHLSYNEQFF. The entire variable domain, with the rest obtained from reference TRBV15 and TRBJ2-1, is as follows: DAMVIQNPRYQVTQFGKPVTLSCSQTLNHNVMYWYQQKSSQAPKLLFHYYDKDFNNEADTPDNFQSRRPNTSFCFLDIRSPGLGDTAMYLCATSSRWHLSYNEQFFGPGTRLTVL.

The rearrangement links TRBV7-9 to TRBJ2-5; D gene ambiguous. Germline V gene data show CDR1 as SEHNR and CDR2 as FQNEAQ (reference sequence). CDR3 size: 15 residues. V was trimmed by 2 bases and J by 5 bases, leaving 15 bases between them. Here the CDR3 reads CASSLRVGAPETQYF. The CDR3 coding sequence is TGTGCCAGCAGCTTACGGGTCGGTGCGCCGGAGACCCAGTACTTC.

Only a few counts were recorded for this clonotype. The chain joins TRBV9 to TRBJ2-1, with TRBD2 as a possible D gene (5 bases). Per germline, CDR1 SGDLS and CDR2 YYNGEE. V lost 3 bases and J 5 bases, leaving 15 bases between the germline ends. This CDR3 spans 15 amino acids. CDR3 nucleotides: TGTGCCAGCAGCGCTAGCCCCTCTTCCCACAATGAGCAGTTCTTC. Encoded protein: CASSASPSSHNEQFF.

This sequence joins TRBV12-3 or TRBV12-4 and TRBJ1-5; weak D call: TRBD1 (6 bases). The CDR3 loop spans 14 amino acids. Trimming shortened V by 6 bases and J by 4 bases, and 13 bases separated the two germline ends. The CDR3 coding sequence is TGTGCCAGCAGCCCTCAGAGGGGGAATCAGCCCCAGCATTTT. Its translation is CASSPQRGNQPQHF.

This clonotype was recorded many times. The rearrangement joins TRBV5-1 to TRBJ2-5; the match to TRBD2 covers 7 bases. The CDR3 loop spans 13 amino acids. Unmatched junction bases numbered 7, after V lost 6 bases and J lost 5 bases. Germline loops: CDR1 SGHRS, CDR2 YFSETQ. The CDR3 DNA follows: TGCGCCAGCAATGAGCTACTAGCGGAGACCCAGTACTTC. This gives the protein CASNELLAETQYF. Full variable domain (rest looked up from reference TRBV5-1 and TRBJ2-5): KAGVTQTPRYLIKTRGQQVTLSCSPISGHRSVSWYQQTPGQGLQFLFEYFSETQRNKGNFPGRFSGRQFSNSRSEMNVSTLELGDSALYLCASNELLAETQYFGPGTRLLVL.

The J gene is TRBJ2-7, the V gene TRBV4-3; D might be TRBD1 (5 bases). The germline gives CDR1 LGHNA, CDR2 YSLEER. This CDR3 has 15 amino acids. With 0 bases removed from V and 2 bases from J, the gap between germline ends came to 11 bases. The CDR3 bases are TGCGCCAGCAGCCAAGATTCAGGGTACCCCTACGAGCAGTACTTC. It codes for CASSQDSGYPYEQYF.

The chain has TRBV18 and TRBJ2-5; a possible D gene is TRBD2 (5 bases). CDR3 length equals 14 residues. Trimming left V 5 bases short and J 5 bases short, with 15 bases between. Looked up from germline, CDR1 is KGHSH and CDR2 is LQKENI. DNA for the CDR3: TGTGCCAGCTCAGTAGGGAGCATCATCGAGACCCAGTACTTC. Its translation: CASSVGSIIETQYF.

The V gene is TRBV12-3 or TRBV12-4, the J gene TRBJ2-1, with D possibly being TRBD1 or TRBD2 (5 bases each). Deletions cut 4 bases from V and 5 bases from J, with 9 bases between. The CDR3 totals 13 residues. CDR3 DNA: TGTGCCAGCAGTTCCCGGGACCACAATGAGCAGTTCTTC. It yields the protein CASSSRDHNEQFF.

This clonotype was picked up a small number of times. The gene calls are TRBV24-1 and TRBJ2-5; 9 positions agree with TRBD1. The V and J ends lost 10 bases and 2 bases, in that order; junction bases with no gene match: 13. The V gene's germline CDR1 is KGHDR and CDR2 SFDVKD. CDR3 size: 16 residues. The CDR3 DNA sequence: TGTGCCACTTCACTCCCCGGGACAGGGCCGCAAGAGACCCAGTACTTC. This translates into CATSLPGTGPQETQYF.

The V call is TRBV28, the J call TRBJ2-2; D is possibly TRBD1 or TRBD2 (5 bases each). The germline gives CDR1 MDHEN, CDR2 SYDVKM. V lost 1 base and J 4 bases, leaving 10 bases between the germline ends. This CDR3 contains 15 residues. CDR3 in amino acids: CASSLFQGPTGELFF. CDR3 DNA: TGTGCCAGCAGTTTATTCCAGGGACCCACCGGGGAGCTGTTTTTT.

This clonotype was counted many times. V usage is TRBV5-1 and J usage is TRBJ1-1, with TRBD1 matching over 7 bases. With 4 bases clipped from V and 6 bases from J, the junction kept 9 bases outside the gene matches. This CDR3 comprises 14 residues. Germline CDR1 reads SGHRS; CDR2 reads YFSETQ. The CDR3 protein is CASSPQGLNAEAFF. DNA of the CDR3: TGCGCCAGCAGCCCACAGGGGCTTAACGCTGAAGCTTTCTTT.

This clonotype occurred many times. This chain uses TRBV6-5 with TRBJ2-3; TRBD1 matches at 9 bases. The CDR3 has 12 amino acids. The germline V gene encodes CDR1 MNHEY and CDR2 SVGAGI. V dropped 6 bases and J dropped 9; count of bases not matched to a gene: 4. The CDR3 DNA is TGTGCCAGCAGCCTCGGACAGGGGACGCAGTATTTT. This gives the protein CASSLGQGTQYF.

This clonotype was seen many times. The chain combines TRBV6-1 with TRBJ1-1, with D perhaps TRBD1 (6 bases). V lost 8 bases and J 6 bases, leaving 16 bases between the germline ends. This CDR3 is built from 13 residues. Germline assignment: CDR1 MNHNS and CDR2 SASEGT. The CDR3 DNA reads as TGTGCCAGCGGAGGGAGGGGGGACTCTGAAGCTTTCTTT. Residues: CASGGRGDSEAFF.

The J gene is TRBJ2-1, the V gene TRBV3-1; possible D gene TRBD2, 6 bases. There are 18 residues in the CDR3. Germline CDR1 reads LGHDT; CDR2 reads YNNKEL (reference sequence). V was trimmed by 5 bases and J by 0 bases, leaving 20 bases between them. CDR3 sequence: CASSSRTQLAFSYNEQFF. The CDR3 region has the DNA TGTGCCAGCAGCTCAAGGACCCAGCTAGCGTTCTCCTACAATGAGCAGTTCTTC.

The V gene is TRBV20-1, the J gene TRBJ2-7, with a weak D call TRBD1 (6 bases). CDR1 and CDR2 (germline): DFQATT, SNEGSKA (reference sequence). The ends were cut back, 0 bases at V and 4 bases at J, with 13 bases in the middle. The CDR3 sequence is 14 residues long. CDR3 loop: CSARDRDKRYEQYF. In nucleotides, the CDR3 is TGCAGTGCTAGAGACCGGGACAAAAGGTACGAGCAGTACTTC.

This clonotype showed up many times. CDR3 sequence: CASSSPLVSFEQYF. Written as DNA, the CDR3 is TGTGCCAGCAGCTCCCCCCTGGTCAGCTTCGAGCAGTACTTC. V is TRBV5-5 and J is TRBJ2-7; no clear D. The CDR3 runs to 14 residues. Germline loops: CDR1 SGHKS, CDR2 YYEKEE (reference sequence). Trimming left V 3 bases short and J 6 bases short, with 16 bases between. Full variable domain (missing parts from reference TRBV5-5 and TRBJ2-7): DAGVTQSPTHLIKTRGQQVTLRCSPISGHKSVSWYQQVLGQGPQFIFQYYEKEERGRGNFPDRFSARQFPNYSSELNVNALLLGDSALYLCASSSPLVSFEQYFGPGTRLTVT.

This clonotype was counted a few times. The chain recombines TRBV2 with TRBJ2-1, with 8 bases identical to TRBD2. The germline V gene encodes CDR1 SNHLY and CDR2 FYNNEI. After removal of 7 bases from V and 2 bases from J, the junction contained 7 bases not matched to a gene. This CDR3 has 15 residues. The CDR3 coding sequence is TGTGCCAGCAACCTCTTAGCGGGGACCTACAATGAGCAGTTCTTC. This sequence encodes CASNLLAGTYNEQFF.

This clonotype showed up many times. The genes are TRBV11-1 and TRBJ2-6, with 9 bases lining up with TRBD2. CDR3 length: 19 residues. Germline V lookup: CDR1 SGHAT, CDR2 FQDESV (reference sequence). V lost 2 bases to trimming and J lost 4 bases; unmatched junction nucleotides: 12. Here the CDR3 reads CASSLWLLAGPSGANVLTF. In nucleotides, the CDR3 is TGTGCCAGCAGCTTATGGTTGCTAGCGGGACCTTCGGGGGCCAACGTCCTGACTTTC.